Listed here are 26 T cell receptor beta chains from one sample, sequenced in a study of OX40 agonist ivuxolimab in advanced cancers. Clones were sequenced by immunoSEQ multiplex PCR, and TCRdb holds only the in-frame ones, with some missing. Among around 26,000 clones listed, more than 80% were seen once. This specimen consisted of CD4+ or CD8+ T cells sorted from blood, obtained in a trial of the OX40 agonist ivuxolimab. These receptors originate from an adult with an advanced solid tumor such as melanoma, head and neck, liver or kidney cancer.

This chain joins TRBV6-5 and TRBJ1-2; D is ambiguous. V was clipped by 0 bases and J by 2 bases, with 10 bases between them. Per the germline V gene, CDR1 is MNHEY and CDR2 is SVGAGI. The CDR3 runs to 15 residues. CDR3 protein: CASSYSPSGNYGYTF. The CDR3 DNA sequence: TGTGCCAGCAGTTACTCCCCTTCGGGGAACTATGGCTACACCTTC.

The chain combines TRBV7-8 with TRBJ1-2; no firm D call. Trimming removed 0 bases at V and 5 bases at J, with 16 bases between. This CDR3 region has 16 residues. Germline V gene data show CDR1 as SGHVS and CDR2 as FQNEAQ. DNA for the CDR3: TGTGCCAGCAGCTTAGCGGCCAGCTCAATTGTATATGGCTACACCTTC. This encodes CASSLAASSIVYGYTF.

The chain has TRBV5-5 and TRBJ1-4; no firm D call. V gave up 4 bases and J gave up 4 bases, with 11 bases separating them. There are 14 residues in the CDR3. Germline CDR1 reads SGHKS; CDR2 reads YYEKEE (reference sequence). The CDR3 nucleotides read TGTGCCAGCAGCCTGACCAGCCTTAATGAAAAACTGTTTTTT. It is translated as CASSLTSLNEKLFF.

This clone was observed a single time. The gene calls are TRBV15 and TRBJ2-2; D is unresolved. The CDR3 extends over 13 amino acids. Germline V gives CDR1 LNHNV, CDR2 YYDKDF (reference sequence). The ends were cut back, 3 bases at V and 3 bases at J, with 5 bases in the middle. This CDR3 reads CATSRPHTGELFF. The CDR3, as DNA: TGTGCCACCAGCAGGCCCCACACCGGGGAGCTGTTTTTT.

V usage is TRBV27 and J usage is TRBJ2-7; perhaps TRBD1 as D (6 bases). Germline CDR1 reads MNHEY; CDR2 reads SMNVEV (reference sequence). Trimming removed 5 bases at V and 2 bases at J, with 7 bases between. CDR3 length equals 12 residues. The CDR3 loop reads CASSRGTYEQYF. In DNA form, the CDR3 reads TGTGCCAGCAGTAGGGGGACCTACGAGCAGTACTTC.

The CDR3 is CASTSRATDQPQHF. The CDR3 DNA follows: TGTGCCAGCACGAGTAGGGCGACTGATCAGCCCCAGCATTTT. The chain recombines TRBV5-6 with TRBJ1-5, with no clear D. The V gene lost 6 bases and the J gene lost 5 bases, with 15 bases spanning the gap. Germline V gives CDR1 SGHDT, CDR2 YYEEEE. This CDR3 contains 14 residues.

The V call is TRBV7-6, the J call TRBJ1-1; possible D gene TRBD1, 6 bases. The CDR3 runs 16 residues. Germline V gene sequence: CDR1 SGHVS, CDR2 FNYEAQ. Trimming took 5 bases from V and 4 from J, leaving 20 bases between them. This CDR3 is CASSNVGFQGFTEAFF. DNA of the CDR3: TGTGCCAGCAGCAATGTAGGGTTTCAGGGGTTCACTGAAGCTTTCTTT.

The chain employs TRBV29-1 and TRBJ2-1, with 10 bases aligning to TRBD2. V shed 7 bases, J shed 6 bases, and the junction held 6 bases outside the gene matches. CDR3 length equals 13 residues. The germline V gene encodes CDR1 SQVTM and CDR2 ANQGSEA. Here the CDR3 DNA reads TGCAGCGGACGAGCGGGAGGGGTCAATGAGCAGTTCTTC. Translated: CSGRAGGVNEQFF.

The CDR3 sequence: CASSTYEQYF. The CDR3 DNA reads as TGTGCCAGCAGTACCTACGAGCAGTACTTC. This rearrangement joins TRBV6-1 to TRBJ2-7; D is unresolved. CDR3 length: 10 amino acids. Trimming took off 5 bases at V and 2 bases at J, with 1 base between the two ends. CDR1 is MNHNS and CDR2 is SASEGT in the germline V gene.

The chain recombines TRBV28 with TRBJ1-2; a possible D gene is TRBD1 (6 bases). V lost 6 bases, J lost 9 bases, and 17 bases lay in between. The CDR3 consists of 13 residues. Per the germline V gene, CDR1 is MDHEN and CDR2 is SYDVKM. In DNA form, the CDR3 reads TGTGCCAGCAGCTTGGAACACAGGGACAGCTACACCTTC. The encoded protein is CASSLEHRDSYTF.

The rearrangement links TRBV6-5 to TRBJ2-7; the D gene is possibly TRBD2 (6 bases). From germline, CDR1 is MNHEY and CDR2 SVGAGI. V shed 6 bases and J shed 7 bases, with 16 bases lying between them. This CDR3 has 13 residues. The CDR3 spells CASSLAHILEQYF. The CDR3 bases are TGTGCCAGCAGCCTAGCGCACATTCTAGAGCAGTACTTC.

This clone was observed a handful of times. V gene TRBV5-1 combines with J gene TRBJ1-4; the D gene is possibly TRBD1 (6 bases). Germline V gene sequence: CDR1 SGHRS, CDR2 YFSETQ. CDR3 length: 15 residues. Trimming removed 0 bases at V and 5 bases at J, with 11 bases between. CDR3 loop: CASSLEVGANEKLFF. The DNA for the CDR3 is TGCGCCAGCAGCTTGGAGGTGGGGGCCAATGAAAAACTGTTTTTT.

CDR3 nucleotide sequence: TGTGCCAGCAGCCTTGGCAGGGGTTTAGAGGAGCAGTACTTC. Amino acids: CASSLGRGLEEQYF. J is TRBJ2-7 and V is TRBV6-1, with D possibly being TRBD1 (6 bases). CDR1 is MNHNS, CDR2 SASEGT, per germline. This CDR3 is 14 amino acids long. Deletions cut 6 bases from V and 7 bases from J, with 19 bases between.

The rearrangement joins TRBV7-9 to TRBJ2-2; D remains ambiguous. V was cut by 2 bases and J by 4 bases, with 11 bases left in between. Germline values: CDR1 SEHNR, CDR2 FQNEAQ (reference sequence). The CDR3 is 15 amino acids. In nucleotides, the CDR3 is TGTGCCAGCAGCTTAAACAGTCCGAGCACCGGGGAGCTGTTTTTT. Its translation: CASSLNSPSTGELFF.

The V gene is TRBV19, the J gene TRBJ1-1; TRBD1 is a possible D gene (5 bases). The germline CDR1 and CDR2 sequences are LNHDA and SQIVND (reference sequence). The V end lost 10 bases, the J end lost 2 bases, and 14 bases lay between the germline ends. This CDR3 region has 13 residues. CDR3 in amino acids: CATEPQGNTEAFF. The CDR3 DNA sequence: TGTGCCACTGAGCCTCAGGGAAACACTGAAGCTTTCTTT.

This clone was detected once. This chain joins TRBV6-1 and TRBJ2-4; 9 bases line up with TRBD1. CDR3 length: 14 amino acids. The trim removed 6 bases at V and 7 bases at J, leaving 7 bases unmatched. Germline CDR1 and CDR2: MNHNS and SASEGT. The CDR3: CASRVQGAENIQYF. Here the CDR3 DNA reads TGTGCCAGCAGGGTACAGGGGGCGGAGAACATTCAGTACTTC.

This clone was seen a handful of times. The CDR3 bases are TGTGCCAGCTTTCCCCAGGACGGAGGCTACGAGCAGTACTTC. Translating it yields CASFPQDGGYEQYF. The gene calls are TRBV5-4 and TRBJ2-7; D might be TRBD2 (5 bases). CDR1 and CDR2 from the germline V gene are SGHNT and YYREEE (reference sequence). The germline V and J ends were trimmed by 7 bases and 3 bases, with 17 bases remaining between them. The CDR3 is 14 amino acids.

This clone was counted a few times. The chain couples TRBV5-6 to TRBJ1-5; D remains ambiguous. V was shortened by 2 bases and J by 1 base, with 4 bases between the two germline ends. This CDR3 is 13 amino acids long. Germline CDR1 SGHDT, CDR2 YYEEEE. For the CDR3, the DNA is TGTGCCAGCAGCTTCGGAAGCAATCAGCCCCAGCATTTT. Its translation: CASSFGSNQPQHF.

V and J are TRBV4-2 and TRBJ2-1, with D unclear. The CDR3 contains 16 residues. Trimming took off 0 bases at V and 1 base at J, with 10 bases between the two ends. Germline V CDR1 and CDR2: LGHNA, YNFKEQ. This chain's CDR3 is CASSQDYDYSYNEQFF. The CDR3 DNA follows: TGTGCCAGCAGCCAAGATTACGATTATTCCTACAATGAGCAGTTCTTC.

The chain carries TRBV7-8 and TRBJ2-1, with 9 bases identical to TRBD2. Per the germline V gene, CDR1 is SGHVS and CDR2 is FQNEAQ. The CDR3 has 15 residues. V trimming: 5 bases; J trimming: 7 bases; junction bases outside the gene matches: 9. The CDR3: CASSGPAGGINEQFF. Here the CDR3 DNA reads TGTGCCAGCAGCGGCCCAGCGGGAGGTATAAATGAGCAGTTCTTC.

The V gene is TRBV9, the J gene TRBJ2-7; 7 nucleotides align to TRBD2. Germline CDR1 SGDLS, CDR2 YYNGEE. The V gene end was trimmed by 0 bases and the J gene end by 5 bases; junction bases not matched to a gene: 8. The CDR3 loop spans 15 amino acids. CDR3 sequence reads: CASSVGQRDPDEQYF. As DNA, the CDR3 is TGTGCCAGCAGCGTAGGTCAGCGGGATCCCGACGAGCAGTACTTC.

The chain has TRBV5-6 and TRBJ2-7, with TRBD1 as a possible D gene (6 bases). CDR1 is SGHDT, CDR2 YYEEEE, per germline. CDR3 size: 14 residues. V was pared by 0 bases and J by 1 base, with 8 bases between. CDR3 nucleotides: TGTGCCAGCAGCTTGGTTGACAGGTCCTACGAGCAGTACTTC. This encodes CASSLVDRSYEQYF.

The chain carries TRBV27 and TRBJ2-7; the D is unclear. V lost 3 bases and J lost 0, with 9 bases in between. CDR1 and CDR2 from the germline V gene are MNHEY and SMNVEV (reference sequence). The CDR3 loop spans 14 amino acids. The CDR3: CASSFGQGSYEQYF. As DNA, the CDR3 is TGTGCCAGCAGTTTCGGTCAAGGCTCCTACGAGCAGTACTTC.

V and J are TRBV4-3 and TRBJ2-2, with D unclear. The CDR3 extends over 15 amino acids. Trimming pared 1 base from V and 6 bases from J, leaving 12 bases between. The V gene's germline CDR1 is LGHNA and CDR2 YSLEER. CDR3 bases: TGCGCCAGCAGCCAAGGGAATATAGGGCCCGGGGAGCTGTTTTTT. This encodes CASSQGNIGPGELFF.

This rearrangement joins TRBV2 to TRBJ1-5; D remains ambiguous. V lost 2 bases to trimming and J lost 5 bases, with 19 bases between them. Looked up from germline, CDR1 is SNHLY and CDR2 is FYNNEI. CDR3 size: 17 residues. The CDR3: CASSESRIWARDQPQHF. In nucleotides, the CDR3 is TGTGCCAGCAGTGAAAGTAGGATCTGGGCGCGGGATCAGCCCCAGCATTTT.

The CDR3 here is CASKERLAGAYNEQFF. As DNA, the CDR3 is TGTGCCAGCAAAGAGCGACTAGCGGGCGCGTACAATGAGCAGTTCTTC. The chain carries TRBV27 and TRBJ2-1; the match to TRBD2 covers 10 bases. The CDR3 covers 16 residues. Germline V gene sequence: CDR1 MNHEY, CDR2 SMNVEV (reference sequence). V lost 7 bases, J lost 4 bases, and 10 bases stayed unmatched.